This is a list of T cell receptor beta chains from one sample in a study of shared clonotypes between healthy human individuals. Clones were read by immunoSEQ multiplex PCR, and TCRdb kept only the in-frame ones, dropping some. The sample records more than 2 million clones, less than 95% being singletons. Sequencing was carried out using naive CD8+ T cells sorted from blood. The receptors shown here come from a young man in good health. The CDR3 runs from the conserved cysteine through the conserved F or W. The D gene is left open where the match is weak. Clone size appears in some rows only: once, few, many, or a class for an expanded clone.

v_call: TRBV9; d_call: TRBD2; clone_size: NA; j_call: TRBJ2-7; cdr3_nt: TGTGCCAGCAGCGTAACCGGGGGAGGGTCCTACGAGCAGTACTTC; cdr3_aa: CASSVTGGGSYEQYF
v_call: TRBV11-2; d_call: NA; clone_size: few; j_call: TRBJ2-5; cdr3_nt: TGTGCCAGCAGCTTAGAACCAGGGCGTGAAGAGACCCAGTACTTC; cdr3_aa: CASSLEPGREETQYF
v_call: TRBV28; d_call: NA; clone_size: NA; j_call: TRBJ1-1; cdr3_nt: TGTGCCAGCAGTTTCCAGGGAAACACTGAAGCTTTCTTT; cdr3_aa: CASSFQGNTEAFF
v_call: TRBV7-3; d_call: NA; clone_size: NA; j_call: TRBJ2-7; cdr3_nt: TGTGCCAGCAGCTTAAAGGCCCAGGACACCTACGAGCAGTACTTC; cdr3_aa: CASSLKAQDTYEQYF
v_call: TRBV19; d_call: NA; clone_size: NA; j_call: TRBJ1-1; cdr3_nt: TGTGCCAGTACAGGGACTCTGGCGTTTTCGGAAGCTTTCTTT; cdr3_aa: CASTGTLAFSEAFF
v_call: TRBV11-2; d_call: NA; clone_size: NA; j_call: TRBJ2-1; cdr3_nt: TGTGCCAGCAGCTTACGCTACGGGGTCTCCTACAATGAGCAGTTCTTC; cdr3_aa: CASSLRYGVSYNEQFF
v_call: TRBV5-1; d_call: TRBD1; clone_size: NA; j_call: TRBJ2-1; cdr3_nt: TGCGCCAGCAGCACCCGGACAGGGCTGAACAATGAGCAGTTCTTC; cdr3_aa: CASSTRTGLNNEQFF
v_call: TRBV11-2; d_call: TRBD2; clone_size: NA; j_call: TRBJ2-3; cdr3_nt: TGTGCCAGCAGCGGAGTGGACGGGAGGCGCACAGATACGCAGTATTTT; cdr3_aa: CASSGVDGRRTDTQYF
v_call: TRBV6-1; d_call: NA; clone_size: NA; j_call: TRBJ1-5; cdr3_nt: TGTGCCAGCAGTGAAATGATAGTGGGCGCGGAGCCCCAGCATTTT; cdr3_aa: CASSEMIVGAEPQHF
v_call: TRBV29-1; d_call: NA; clone_size: NA; j_call: TRBJ2-1; cdr3_nt: TGCAGCGTTGGCCAGCGGGCTTACAATGAGCAGTTCTTC; cdr3_aa: CSVGQRAYNEQFF
v_call: TRBV7-8; d_call: NA; clone_size: NA; j_call: TRBJ2-7; cdr3_nt: TGTGCCAGCAAGGGGGCGGGAGTAAACCACGAGCAGTACTTC; cdr3_aa: CASKGAGVNHEQYF
v_call: TRBV4-3; d_call: NA; clone_size: NA; j_call: TRBJ2-1; cdr3_nt: TGCGCCAGCAGCCAAGATTCGGTACTCGGTGAGCAGTTCTTC; cdr3_aa: CASSQDSVLGEQFF
v_call: TRBV10-3; d_call: NA; clone_size: once; j_call: TRBJ2-7; cdr3_nt: TGTGCCATCAGTGAATCGACCGGGGGACGGGTCTACGAGCAGTACTTC; cdr3_aa: CAISESTGGRVYEQYF
v_call: TRBV4-1; d_call: TRBD1; clone_size: NA; j_call: TRBJ2-7; cdr3_nt: TGCGCCAGCAGCCAGCTCCGGGACAGTCCCTACGAGCAGTACTTC; cdr3_aa: CASSQLRDSPYEQYF
v_call: TRBV7-3; d_call: TRBD1; clone_size: NA; j_call: TRBJ2-7; cdr3_nt: TGTGCCAGCAGCCACGACAGGGGGCTATACGAGCAGTACTTC; cdr3_aa: CASSHDRGLYEQYF
v_call: TRBV5-4; d_call: NA; clone_size: NA; j_call: TRBJ1-1; cdr3_nt: TGTGCCAGCAGCTTGGAGGGTACTGAAGCTTTCTTT; cdr3_aa: CASSLEGTEAFF
v_call: TRBV9; d_call: TRBD2; clone_size: NA; j_call: TRBJ2-1; cdr3_nt: TGTGCCAGCAGCGAAGACGGGGGGACTTACAATGAGCAGTTCTTC; cdr3_aa: CASSEDGGTYNEQFF
v_call: TRBV28; d_call: TRBD1; clone_size: once; j_call: TRBJ1-5; cdr3_nt: TGTGCCAGCAGTTTAGTGACAGGGGTGGGGAATCAGCCCCAGCATTTT; cdr3_aa: CASSLVTGVGNQPQHF
v_call: TRBV28; d_call: TRBD1; clone_size: NA; j_call: TRBJ2-2; cdr3_nt: TGTGCCAGCAGTCCAACCTCCAGGGGGCCCGGTTTCGCCGGGGAGCTGTTTTTT; cdr3_aa: CASSPTSRGPGFAGELFF
v_call: TRBV4-3; d_call: TRBD2; clone_size: NA; j_call: TRBJ2-1; cdr3_nt: TGCGCCAGCAGCCAAGATATCGGCCTAGCGGGCTGGAATGAGCAGTTCTTC; cdr3_aa: CASSQDIGLAGWNEQFF
v_call: TRBV6-5; d_call: NA; clone_size: NA; j_call: TRBJ1-5; cdr3_nt: TGTGCCAGCAGTTACTCGGGAGTTGCGCCCCAGCATTTT; cdr3_aa: CASSYSGVAPQHF
v_call: TRBV19; d_call: NA; clone_size: NA; j_call: TRBJ2-3; cdr3_nt: TGTGCCAGTAGCTTGGGGGTTAACAGGGAGACAGATACGCAGTATTTT; cdr3_aa: CASSLGVNRETDTQYF
v_call: TRBV7-9; d_call: NA; clone_size: NA; j_call: TRBJ1-1; cdr3_nt: TGTGCCAGCAGCTTAGTGTCGGACAGCCCTGAAGCTTTCTTT; cdr3_aa: CASSLVSDSPEAFF
v_call: TRBV28; d_call: NA; clone_size: NA; j_call: TRBJ1-4; cdr3_nt: TGTGCCAGCACATGGACATCAACTAATGAAAAACTGTTTTTT; cdr3_aa: CASTWTSTNEKLFF
v_call: TRBV15; d_call: TRBD1; clone_size: once; j_call: TRBJ2-2; cdr3_nt: TGTGCCACCGGTTCGTGGACAGGGCCCACCGGGGAGCTGTTTTTT; cdr3_aa: CATGSWTGPTGELFF
v_call: TRBV5-5; d_call: NA; clone_size: NA; j_call: TRBJ1-1; cdr3_nt: TGTGCCAGCAGCGCAAAACAGGGCCGGGAAACTGAAGCTTTCTTT; cdr3_aa: CASSAKQGRETEAFF
v_call: TRBV27; d_call: TRBD1; clone_size: NA; j_call: TRBJ2-3; cdr3_nt: TGTGCCAGCAGTTCATATCCCGGACAGGGGCCCATCACAGATACGCAGTATTTT; cdr3_aa: CASSSYPGQGPITDTQYF
v_call: TRBV6-5; d_call: NA; clone_size: NA; j_call: TRBJ1-6; cdr3_nt: TGTGCCAGCAGTTACTCCGAGGGGCTTGGGCCCCTCCACTTT; cdr3_aa: CASSYSEGLGPLHF
v_call: TRBV6-5; d_call: NA; clone_size: once; j_call: TRBJ2-7; cdr3_nt: TGTGCCAGCTGCGCGCGGAGAAGCTCCTACGAGCAGTACTTC; cdr3_aa: CASCARRSSYEQYF
v_call: TRBV7-9; d_call: NA; clone_size: NA; j_call: TRBJ1-1; cdr3_nt: TGTGCCAGCAGCGCCTCGGGGGTTAGGCACACTGAAGCTTTCTTT; cdr3_aa: CASSASGVRHTEAFF
v_call: TRBV7-6; d_call: TRBD2; clone_size: NA; j_call: TRBJ2-3; cdr3_nt: TGTGCCAGCAGCTTAGCGACGACTAGCGGGAAACCTACAGATACGCAGTATTTT; cdr3_aa: CASSLATTSGKPTDTQYF
v_call: TRBV5-1; d_call: NA; clone_size: NA; j_call: TRBJ1-4; cdr3_nt: TGCGCCAGCAGCTTGGAGATGGGAGAGAGGGAAAAACTGTTTTTT; cdr3_aa: CASSLEMGEREKLFF
v_call: TRBV6-5; d_call: NA; clone_size: NA; j_call: TRBJ2-7; cdr3_nt: TGTGCCAGCAGTTATACCTGGGGCGGCGAGCAGTACTTC; cdr3_aa: CASSYTWGGEQYF
v_call: TRBV28; d_call: NA; clone_size: NA; j_call: TRBJ1-6; cdr3_nt: TGTGCCAGCAGTTTCCTAAGAGGGGCGAATTCACCCCTCCACTTT; cdr3_aa: CASSFLRGANSPLHF
v_call: TRBV14; d_call: NA; clone_size: NA; j_call: TRBJ2-6; cdr3_nt: TGTGCCAGCAGCCAAGATACAGGGAGGTCTGGGGCCAACGTCCTGACTTTC; cdr3_aa: CASSQDTGRSGANVLTF
v_call: TRBV5-5; d_call: NA; clone_size: NA; j_call: TRBJ1-2; cdr3_nt: TGTGCCAGCAGCTTGGACCCCTATGGCTACACCTTC; cdr3_aa: CASSLDPYGYTF
v_call: TRBV5-6; d_call: TRBD1; clone_size: NA; j_call: TRBJ1-2; cdr3_nt: TGTGCCAGCAGCTTAGGGACAGGGGGTGGCTACACCTTC; cdr3_aa: CASSLGTGGGYTF
v_call: TRBV9; d_call: TRBD2; clone_size: NA; j_call: TRBJ2-7; cdr3_nt: TGTGCCAGCAGCCCTGGGGGGGACGGCTACGAGCAGTACTTC; cdr3_aa: CASSPGGDGYEQYF
v_call: TRBV13; d_call: TRBD2; clone_size: NA; j_call: TRBJ2-7; cdr3_nt: TGTGCCAGCAGCCTTTGGCGGGAGGGCTTCTACGAGCAGTACTTC; cdr3_aa: CASSLWREGFYEQYF
v_call: TRBV7-9; d_call: TRBD1; clone_size: NA; j_call: TRBJ1-1; cdr3_nt: TGTGCCAGCAGCTCCCAGGGGGCCGGGAACACTGAAGCTTTCTTT; cdr3_aa: CASSSQGAGNTEAFF
v_call: TRBV4-3; d_call: TRBD1; clone_size: NA; j_call: TRBJ2-7; cdr3_nt: TGCGCCAGCAGCCAAGATTTGGAGACAGGGAGCTCCTACGAGCAGTACTTC; cdr3_aa: CASSQDLETGSSYEQYF